This T cell receptor beta chain was recorded in a study of CXCR3-negative and CXCR3-positive naive CD8 T cells. Study results and limitations: For CXCR3-positive naive cells, TRB CDR3s were more hydrophobic than those of CXCR3-negative naive cells.

TRB cDNA libraries were made by UMI-labeled 5' RACE. TCRdb re-called the 5' RACE reads and catalogs CDR3 proteins one per entry, DNA excluded. Recorded for this sample: some 140,000 distinct CDR3 sequences. Worth noting for this clonotype: Its matching antigen is unknown.

The CDR3 has 14 amino acids. Germline loops: CDR1 SGHTA, CDR2 FQGNSA. This chain links TRBV7-2 with TRBJ2-5; TCRdb designates TRBD2, a call that cannot be tested without DNA. The source is a human donor in good health. Some clones in this sample may be carry-over from other donors' samples. The sample comprised naive CXCR3+ CD8+ T cells from blood. Specified subset: CD45RO-CCR7+CD27+CD95- naive CD8+ T cells expressing CXCR3 (TNR3+). Here the CDR3 reads CASSWVAEQETQYF.